These 10 T cell receptor beta chains were sequenced from one sample in a study of T cells in Graves' hyperthyroidism and ophthalmopathy. Amplification yielded TCR beta CDR3 regions, with RNA transcripts as the source. With the HTBI primer set, the TCR CDR3 went through a first round of RT-PCR. A single record per CDR3 protein comes from TCRdb applying MiXCR to the multiplex PCR reads. The sample consists of more than 500,000 distinct CDR3 sequences, less than 15% of them appearing once. The sample consisted of blood. All receptors derive from a woman in her forties with Graves' hyperthyroidism.

The sample holds many counts of this clonotype. The chain combines TRBV30 with TRBJ1-3; D ambiguous. Germline CDR1 GTSNPN, CDR2 SVGIG (reference sequence). The CDR3 is made up of 14 amino acids. V was cut by 4 bases and J by 0 bases, with 10 bases left in between. The CDR3 spells CAWTQTSSGNTIYF. CDR3 sequence (DNA): TGTGCCTGGACACAAACCAGCTCTGGAAACACCATATATTTT.

This clonotype has just a few counts. The J gene is TRBJ1-1, the V gene TRBV12-3 or TRBV12-4; tentatively, D is TRBD1 (6 bases). The CDR3 has 14 amino acids. V lost 6 bases, J lost 4 bases, and 15 bases lay in between. The CDR3 sequence is CASSFTGGPTEAFF. CDR3 coding DNA: TGTGCCAGCAGCTTCACGGGGGGGCCCACTGAAGCTTTCTTT.

This clonotype was counted a few times. The rearrangement links TRBV5-5 to TRBJ2-1; 9 positions match TRBD1. The CDR3 covers 17 residues. Per the germline V gene, CDR1 is SGHKS and CDR2 is YYEKEE (reference sequence). J lost 2 bases, V lost 7 bases, and 13 bases had no gene match. The CDR3 loop reads CASGQGPNSGPYNEQFF. The CDR3 coding sequence is TGTGCCAGCGGACAGGGGCCAAATTCGGGCCCCTACAATGAGCAGTTCTTC.

The gene calls are TRBV5-4 and TRBJ2-1; the D is unclear. In germline, CDR1 is SGHNT, CDR2 YYREEE (reference sequence). Trimming shortened V by 4 bases and J by 2 bases, and 13 bases separated the two germline ends. The CDR3 runs 15 residues. CDR3 DNA sequence: TGTGCCAGCAGCCGCACGGACCGTGCCTACAATGAGCAGTTCTTC. It is translated as CASSRTDRAYNEQFF. The full variable domain, in which reference TRBV5-4 and TRBJ2-1 provide the parts outside the CDR3, is ETGVTQSPTHLIKTRGQQVTLRCSSQSGHNTVSWYQQALGQGPQFIFQYYREEENGRGNFPPRFSGLQFPNYSSELNVNALELDDSALYLCASSRTDRAYNEQFFGPGTRLTVL.

With respect to this clonotype: It may be a read error: a sequence one base away is much more abundant. V gene TRBV12-5 combines with J gene TRBJ1-2; D is undetermined. The CDR3 contains 14 residues. Trimming pared 6 bases from V and 4 bases from J, leaving 15 bases between. Germline V gene lookup returns CDR1 LGHNT and CDR2 FRNRAP. The CDR3 nucleotides read TGTGCTAGTGGCCCTCCGAACAGACCCTATGGCTACACCTTC. Translation gives CASGPPNRPYGYTF.

This sequence joins TRBV7-2 and TRBJ1-2, with 8 bases aligning to TRBD1. V dropped 1 base and J dropped 4; count of bases not matched to a gene: 11. Germline CDR1 is SGHTA and CDR2 is FQGNSA. The CDR3 has 17 amino acids. The CDR3 spells CASSLGALTGGAYGYTF. The CDR3 region has the DNA TGTGCCAGCAGCTTAGGGGCTTTAACAGGGGGGGCCTATGGCTACACCTTC.

This clonotype occurred many times. The chain carries TRBV2 and TRBJ2-3, with 10 bases that match TRBD2. Germline V gives CDR1 SNHLY, CDR2 FYNNEI. The junction had 5 bases not matched to a gene; V was cut back by 3 bases and J by 8 bases. The CDR3 has 14 residues. This CDR3 is CASSESGRASTQYF. The DNA of the CDR3 is TGTGCCAGCAGTGAGAGCGGGAGGGCCTCTACGCAGTATTTT.

The gene calls are TRBV20-1 and TRBJ2-7; D remains ambiguous. CDR3 length equals 13 residues. Trimming shortened V by 4 bases and J by 7 bases, and 17 bases separated the two germline ends. The germline V gene encodes CDR1 DFQATT and CDR2 SNEGSKA (reference sequence). In nucleotides, the CDR3 is TGCAGTGCTATGGACCGCGGCTCGAGTGAGCAGTACTTC. Its translation is CSAMDRGSSEQYF.

This clonotype was observed many times. The V and J genes are TRBV6-1 and TRBJ2-1; D call uncertain. Germline V gene sequence: CDR1 MNHNS, CDR2 SASEGT. The CDR3 sequence is 14 residues long. Trimming shortened V by 0 bases and J by 4 bases, and 7 bases separated the two germline ends. CDR3 nucleotides: TGTGCCAGCAGTGAAGCTCCTGTATACAATGAGCAGTTCTTC. This gives the protein CASSEAPVYNEQFF.

This clonotype occurred many times. The rearrangement links TRBV11-2 to TRBJ2-5; maybe TRBD2 (5 bases). V gave up 0 bases and J gave up 5 bases, with 13 bases separating them. The germline V gene has CDR1 SGHAT and CDR2 FQNNGV. The CDR3 consists of 15 residues. CDR3 sequence (DNA): TGTGCCAGCAGCTTAGAATTAGGGAGCGCTGAGACCCAGTACTTC. Translated: CASSLELGSAETQYF.